The clone carrying this T cell receptor (beta chain) was picked up one time. Its specificity is not known. V gave up 7 bases and J gave up 1 base, with 10 bases separating them. The CDR3 length is 13 residues. Sequenced by immunoSEQ multiplex PCR; TCRdb stores in-frame clones only, minus some. The sample shows about 350,000 clones, around 88% of them seen only once. Specified treatment: over 15 received Ad26.COV2.S at low or high dose, single or two shots; 5 received placebo; per-sample allocation not given. Sampling took place 63 days after the first vaccine or placebo injection. These data originate in a study of Ad26.COV2.S vaccination and SARS-CoV-2 variants. At the level of the study: Donor was in the COV1001 Ad26.COV2.S trial arm. Study-level results: Higher spike-specific TCR breadth was found in vaccine recipients than in placebo recipients. Substantial breadth was reported for post-vaccination spike-specific CD8+ and CD4+ T cells. With respect to non-spike TCR breadth, vaccine and placebo recipients were similar.

The J gene is TRBJ1-1, the V gene TRBV12-3 or TRBV12-4; D is undetermined. This specimen was peripheral blood, taken in a trial of Ad26.COV2.S vaccine versus placebo. The TCR sequence derives from a person between 18 and 65 years old who received the Ad26.COV2.S COVID-19 vaccine or a placebo. The CDR3: CASTAIRNTEAFF. In DNA form, the CDR3 reads TGTGCCAGCACCGCGATTCGGAACACTGAAGCTTTCTTT.